These 24 T cell receptor beta chains were sequenced from one sample in a study of T cells in women clearing cervical HPV infection. TCRdb keeps only in-frame clones here, not all; method: immunoSEQ multiplex PCR. Across around 31,000 clones, the top ten clones capture 3.5% to 5% of the sample. The source material was blood buffy coat. These receptor sequences come from a woman between 18 and 69 years old with a cervical HPV16 infection that either progressed to CIN3+ or cleared (not recorded which).

CDR3 DNA (partial): TGCAGTGCTAGAGATGCGGGTAGCTCTGGAAACACC. It translates to CSARDAGSSGNT. In full, the CDR3 reads CSARDAGSSGNTIYF. This chain uses TRBV20-1 with TRBJ1-3; no reliable D call. The CDR3 end lies 3 residues beyond the end of the read and is filled in from the germline J gene. V dropped 0 bases and J dropped 0 bases, with 9 bases sitting between them. This CDR3 comprises 15 residues. Germline loops: CDR1 DFQATT, CDR2 SNEGSKA (reference sequence).

Concerning this clone: The read ends 3 residues shy of where the CDR3 ends; the end is completed using the germline J gene. This chain connects TRBV20-1 to TRBJ1-1; D is possibly TRBD1 (5 bases). Germline values: CDR1 DFQATT, CDR2 SNEGSKA (reference sequence). The CDR3 consists of 14 residues. Trimming removed 6 bases from V and 6 bases from J, with 20 bases in between. The CDR3 DNA, read in part, is TGCAGTGCGTCCACCGGGGGGGGGAGGCCTGAA. The encoded protein is CSASTGGGRPE. The full CDR3 protein reads CSASTGGGRPEAFF.

In regard to this clone: The sequence runs out 3 residues before the end of the CDR3; the remainder is reconstructed from the germline J gene. This chain connects TRBV5-1 to TRBJ2-5; TRBD2 aligns across 7 bases. CDR3 size: 16 residues. Per germline, CDR1 SGHRS and CDR2 YFSETQ. V lost 1 base and J lost 1; bases outside the gene matches: 7. CDR3 protein: CASSLMGGRSQETQYF. The sequenced CDR3 bases are TGCGCCAGCAGCTTGATGGGGGGGAGATCCCAAGAGACC.

Turning to this clone: Sequencing ends 3 residues short of the CDR3 end; the germline J gene provides the rest. The chain recombines TRBV18 with TRBJ2-3, with 11 bases fitting TRBD2. In germline, CDR1 is KGHSH, CDR2 LQKENI. The CDR3 covers 17 residues. CDR3 amino acids: CASSLPSLAGGKETQYF. Partial CDR3 DNA: TGTGCCAGCTCACTGCCCTCTCTAGCGGGGGGAAAAGAGACG.

Concerning this clone itself: Read sequence stops 3 residues before the CDR3 end, and the germline J gene provides the missing end. The chain uses TRBV20-1 and TRBJ2-3, with a tentative D call TRBD1 (6 bases). The CDR3 is 13 residues long. The germline V gene has CDR1 DFQATT and CDR2 SNEGSKA (reference sequence). The chain's CDR3 is CSALQQGRETQYF. The covered CDR3 bases are TGCAGTGCCCTCCAACAGGGCAGAGAGACG.

As to this clone: The read ends 3 residues before the CDR3 terminus; that terminus is restored from the germline J gene. The rearrangement uses TRBV11-3 and TRBJ2-5; D perhaps matches TRBD2 (7 bases). The CDR3 covers 14 residues. Looked up from germline, CDR1 is SGHNT and CDR2 is YENEEA. Trimming stripped 2 bases from V and 5 bases from J, with 12 bases between. The sequenced part of the CDR3 DNA is TGTGCCAGCAGCTTATTCGGGGGGCGGGAGACC. Amino acid sequence: CASSLFGGRET. The whole CDR3 protein reads CASSLFGGRETQYF. Full variable domain (outside the CDR3, taken from reference TRBV11-3 and TRBJ2-5): EAGVVQSPRYKIIEKKQPVAFWCNPISGHNTLYWYLQNLGQGPELLIRYENEEAVDDSQLPKDRFSAERLKGVDSTLKIQPAELGDSAVYLCASSLFGGRETQYFGPGTRLLVL.

Notes on this clone: Sequencing ends 3 residues short of the CDR3 end; the germline J gene provides the rest. The rearrangement joins TRBV30 to TRBJ1-6; the match to TRBD1 covers 10 bases. The V gene's germline CDR1 is GTSNPN and CDR2 SVGIG (reference sequence). The V segment lost 6 bases and the J segment 7 bases; nucleotides outside the gene matches: 9. The CDR3 covers 15 residues. CDR3 sequence reads: CACSTGGTGNSPLHF. Partial CDR3 DNA: TGTGCCTGTTCGACAGGGGGCACGGGGAATTCACCC.

Comment on this clone: The DNA ends 3 residues before the CDR3 does, and the rest of the CDR3 is filled in from the germline J gene. The V gene is TRBV19, the J gene TRBJ1-1; the D is unclear. The CDR3 runs to 16 residues. The germline V gene encodes CDR1 LNHDA and CDR2 SQIVND (reference sequence). With 0 bases removed from V and 2 bases from J, the gap between germline ends came to 13 bases. CDR3 DNA (partial): TGTGCCAGTAGTATAGATCACGGCGGATTAAACACTGAA. Translated, it gives CASSIDHGGLNTE. The entire CDR3 protein is CASSIDHGGLNTEAFF. The complete variable domain, with remaining parts taken from reference TRBV19 and TRBJ1-1, reads DGGITQSPKYLFRKEGQNVTLSCEQNLNHDAMYWYRQDPGQGLRLIYYSQIVNDFQKGDIAEGYSVSREKKESFPLTVTSAQKNPTAFYLCASSIDHGGLNTEAFFGQGTRLTVV.

In regard to this clone: The read is 3 residues too short to cover the CDR3 end, so that end is filled in from the germline J gene. The chain employs TRBV7-6 and TRBJ1-2; no definite D call. The germline gives CDR1 SGHVS, CDR2 FNYEAQ. V was trimmed by 4 bases and J by 4 bases, leaving 10 bases between them. The CDR3 extends over 13 amino acids. CDR3 sequence: CASSSTVRYGYTF. The CDR3 bases that were read are TGTGCCAGCAGCTCCACAGTTCGCTATGGC.

A word on this clone: At one boundary the junction diverges from the germline segment, which might be a read error. Read coverage stops 3 residues before the CDR3 terminus; the germline J gene supplies the remainder. This same CDR3 is encoded by further DNA sequences in the sample. The chain links TRBV2 to TRBJ1-3, with D unclear. From germline, CDR1 is SNHLY and CDR2 FYNNEI. The CDR3 consists of 16 residues. CDR3 region: CASSEGLKSSGNTIYF. Incomplete CDR3 DNA: TGTGCCAGCAGTGAAGGACTCAAGAGCTCTGGAAACACA. Using reference TRBV2 and TRBJ1-3 for the parts outside the CDR3, the full variable domain is EPEVTQTPSHQVTQMGQEVILRCVPISNHLYFYWYRQILGQKVEFLVSFYNNEISEKSEIFDDQFSVERPDGSNFTLKIRSTKLEDSAMYFCASSEGLKSSGNTIYFGEGSWLTVV.

In regard to this clone: The read stops 3 residues short of the end of the CDR3; the missing end is completed from the germline J gene. This chain connects TRBV7-2 to TRBJ1-2, with a possible D match to TRBD1 (6 bases). The V end was cut by 3 bases, the J end by 4 bases, with 9 bases between. This CDR3 is 13 amino acids long. Germline-derived CDR1 and CDR2 are SGHTA and FQGNSA. CDR3: CASSLGAAYGYTF. The DNA read from the CDR3 is TGTGCCAGCAGCTTGGGGGCGGCCTATGGC.

A word on this clone: The CDR3 end is not reached by the read, which stops 3 residues before it; the germline J gene fills it in. V is TRBV18 and J is TRBJ1-2; D unresolved. This CDR3 has 17 amino acids. CDR1 is KGHSH and CDR2 is LQKENI in the germline V gene. CDR3 loop: CASSPLAGTPMGYDYTF. CDR3 bases read: TGTGCCAGCTCACCACTAGCGGGCACCCCGATGGGCTACGAC.

A remark on this clone: The CDR3 extends 3 residues past the end of the read, so its final part is completed from the germline J gene. V is TRBV29-1 and J is TRBJ1-6, with 9 bases aligning to TRBD1. Germline CDR1 is SQVTM and CDR2 is ANQGSEA. This CDR3 is 13 amino acids long. Trimming cost V 6 bases and J 7 bases; bases outside gene matches: 4. The CDR3 spells CSVLGTGNSPLHF. Incomplete CDR3 DNA: TGCAGCGTCCTCGGGACAGGGAATTCACCC.

Notes on this clone: The read finishes 3 residues shy of the CDR3 end, and the germline J gene is used to complete it. V is TRBV6-1 and J is TRBJ1-2; D is ambiguous. CDR3 length: 13 amino acids. Trimming stripped 3 bases from V and 6 bases from J, with 11 bases between. Germline assignment: CDR1 MNHNS and CDR2 SASEGT. Incomplete CDR3 DNA: TGTGCCAGCAGTGATTTGTGGCTGGATGGC. This sequence encodes CASSDLWLDG. The CDR3 in full is CASSDLWLDGYTF.

CDR3 protein: CASSLTGGSYDYTF. CDR3 DNA, as far as it was read: TGTGCCAGCAGCTTGACGGGTGGATCCTACGAC. The rearrangement links TRBV7-6 to TRBJ1-2; D call uncertain. The CDR3 end is not reached by the read, which stops 3 residues before it; the germline J gene fills it in. The CDR3 totals 14 residues. CDR1 is SGHVS, CDR2 FNYEAQ, per germline.

A remark on this clone: The CDR3 end falls 3 residues outside the read, so it is completed with the germline J gene. The chain links TRBV5-1 to TRBJ1-1, with a possible D match to TRBD1 (6 bases). With 7 bases removed from V and 0 bases from J, the gap between germline ends came to 13 bases. Germline V gene data show CDR1 as SGHRS and CDR2 as YFSETQ. The CDR3 runs 14 residues. CDR3 residues: CASVGTPMNTEAFF. Partial CDR3 DNA: TGCGCCAGCGTCGGGACACCGATGAACACTGAA.

As for this clone: The read terminates 3 residues before the CDR3 end, so the remaining end is supplied by the germline J gene. The gene calls are TRBV20-1 and TRBJ2-7, with a weak D call TRBD2 (6 bases). The V gene lost 0 bases and the J gene lost 6 bases, with 15 bases spanning the gap. There are 14 residues in the CDR3. In germline, CDR1 is DFQATT, CDR2 SNEGSKA (reference sequence). CDR3 sequence: CSARDGLRSSEQYF. The sequenced part of the CDR3 DNA is TGCAGTGCTAGAGACGGACTAAGGTCGTCCGAG.

Concerning this clone: The junction and the germline gene differ at one end; a read error may be behind it. With the read ending 3 residues before the CDR3 end, the germline J gene is used to fill in that end. This same CDR3 is encoded by further DNA sequences in the sample. The V and J genes are TRBV19 and TRBJ1-3; tentative D call: TRBD1 (5 bases). The CDR3 has 13 amino acids. Germline V gene sequence: CDR1 LNHDA, CDR2 SQIVND (reference sequence). CDR3 region: CAKRGESGNTIYF. The sequenced part of the CDR3 DNA is TGTGCCAAAAGGGGCGAGTCTGGAAACACT.

In regard to this clone: The CDR3 goes on 3 residues after the read ends, and that part is filled in from the germline J gene. This rearrangement joins TRBV7-8 to TRBJ2-2, with D perhaps matching TRBD1 or TRBD2 (5 bases each). There are 13 residues in the CDR3. Per the germline V gene, CDR1 is SGHVS and CDR2 is FQNEAQ. The CDR3 bases that were read are TGTGCCAGCAGCCCCCCGAGGGGTGAAAAG. This encodes CASSPPRGEK. The whole CDR3 region reads CASSPPRGEKLFF.

The chain's CDR3 is CASSEQGYNDYTF. CDR3 bases read: TGTGCCAGCAGCGAACAGGGCTACAATGAC. V usage is TRBV7-2 and J usage is TRBJ1-2; tentative D call: TRBD1 (6 bases). The read ends 3 residues before the CDR3 terminus; that terminus is restored from the germline J gene. The CDR3 runs 13 residues. Germline values: CDR1 SGHTA, CDR2 FQGNSA.

About this clone itself: The CDR3 end falls 3 residues outside the read, so it is completed with the germline J gene. This chain joins TRBV20-1 and TRBJ2-3; tentative D call: TRBD2 (6 bases). This CDR3 is 17 amino acids long. Germline CDR1 reads DFQATT; CDR2 reads SNEGSKA (reference sequence). V lost 6 bases, J lost 0 bases, and 22 bases lay in between. The CDR3 DNA, read in part, is TGCAGTGCGACGGACCCCCTCGGGGGTGGTAGCACAGATACG. Encoded protein: CSATDPLGGGSTDT. The entire CDR3 reads CSATDPLGGGSTDTQYF.

To note about this clone: The read finishes 3 residues shy of the CDR3 end, and the germline J gene is used to complete it. The chain uses TRBV7-2 and TRBJ2-3; 7 bases align to TRBD2. Germline-derived CDR1 and CDR2 are SGHTA and FQGNSA. CDR3 size: 14 residues. The sequenced CDR3 bases are TGTGCCAGCAGCCCCCGGGCGGGGGATCAGCCG. It specifies CASSPRAGDQP. The whole CDR3 sequence is CASSPRAGDQPQYF.

With respect to this clone: The CDR3 extends 3 residues past the end of the read, so its final part is completed from the germline J gene. This chain connects TRBV4-1 to TRBJ2-7; D possibly corresponds to TRBD1 (5 bases). Trimming removed 2 bases from V and 6 bases from J, with 8 bases in between. The CDR3 covers 12 residues. In germline, CDR1 is MGHRA, CDR2 YSYEKL. The CDR3 protein is CASSQPGREQYF. The CDR3 bases that were read are TGCGCCAGCAGCCAACCAGGGCGCGAG.

To note about this clone: The read finishes 3 residues shy of the CDR3 end, and the germline J gene is used to complete it. The J gene is TRBJ1-2, the V gene TRBV19; D ambiguous. The CDR3 consists of 15 residues. From germline, CDR1 is LNHDA and CDR2 SQIVND (reference sequence). Incomplete CDR3 DNA: TGTGCCAGTAGTTCCCGGACTAGCGGGAGCTGGGAC. Translation: CASSSRTSGSWD. The whole CDR3 region reads CASSSRTSGSWDYTF.